This entry is about one T cell receptor beta chain. The sample originates from a study of blood T cell repertoires in COVID-19. Trimming took 6 bases from V and 7 from J, leaving 9 bases between them. The CDR3 is 11 residues long. Germline V lookup: CDR1 MNHEY, CDR2 SVGAGI. Libraries were prepared by immunoSEQ multiplex PCR; TCRdb keeps only in-frame clonotypes and omits some of them. The data show nearly 400,000 clones, with around 92% seen just once and 1.5% to 2% held by the top ten. The chain joins TRBV6-5 to TRBJ1-2, with a weak D call TRBD1 (5 bases). The specimen sequenced was PBMCs or T cells enriched from blood (not recorded which). The receptor comes from a woman in her 30s who had recovered from COVID-19. CDR3 nucleotide sequence: TGTGCCAGCAGGTTGGGGCTTGGCTACACCTTC. Amino acid sequence: CASRLGLGYTF.